The entry below describes one T cell receptor beta chain. Its antigen has not been determined. One base away there is no much larger clone; base qualities are not given. The record originates from a study of Ad26.COV2.S vaccination and SARS-CoV-2 variants (dated by TCRdb to about 2021). In terms of the full investigation: Vaccine-arm donors came from COV1001, a multicentre, randomized, double-blind, placebo-controlled phase I-IIa trial of Ad26.COV2.S in healthy adults. A total of approximately 30 samples were included in the TCR-sequenced set, comprising around 20 Ad26.COV2.S vaccine recipients, 5 placebo recipients and 8 SARS-CoV-2 convalescent individuals. Ad26.COV2.S was given intramuscularly at 5x10^10 or 1x10^11 viral particles, as a single shot or as two shots 56 days apart. Trial participants were randomized into five groups of five, in which low-dose or high-dose Ad26.COV2.S was given once or twice, or placebo was given on both occasions. Sequencing of the TCRbeta repertoire served to evaluate the specificity and breadth of SARS-CoV-2-reactive T cell receptors following Ad26.COV2.S vaccination. Investigators did not know the trial group allocation while performing experiments and assessing outcomes. Study-wide findings and limitations: Ad26.COV2.S recipients had higher spike-specific TCR breadth than placebo recipients (P = 0.0014). The authors noted that the TCR breadth and depth analyses may have underestimated total T cell responses. Substantial breadth of spike-specific CD8+ and CD4+ T cell responses was reported after vaccination. Comparable non-spike TCR breadth was observed between vaccine and placebo recipients, consistent with only spike being contained in the vaccine. The study was not powered for comparison of responses between vaccine doses or regimens.

V is cut back by 5 bases and J by 2 bases, with 6 bases in the junction unmatched. The germline V gene supplies CDR1 SGHNT and CDR2 YENEEA. The CDR3 sequence holds 15 residues, the cysteine and phenylalanine included. This entry keeps only the CDR3 DNA: 45 bases, framed from base 1. Per the publication, the treatment or condition label means: 19 received Ad26.COV2.S at low or high dose, single or two shots; 5 received placebo; per-sample allocation not given. Repertoires of vaccine and placebo recipients were sequenced from samples taken on day 63 after the first injection. Cohort 1b enrolled some 25 adults aged 18-55 years at a single site in Boston, USA, between 29 July and 7 August 2020. Ad26.COV2.S consisted of a replication-incompetent adenovirus type 26 vector by which a prefusion-stabilized SARS-CoV-2 spike protein from the original Wuhan strain was expressed. TCRbeta CDR3 regions were sequenced with the immunoSEQ Assay. After extraction, genomic DNA underwent amplification by bias-controlled multiplex PCR, followed by high-throughput sequencing. The paper's data handling went like this. To quantify the absolute abundance of each unique TCRbeta CDR3 region, sequences were collapsed and filtered. T cell fraction was estimated by normalization of TCRbeta template counts to usable DNA, with usable DNA being measured through amplification of reference genes present in all nucleated cells. Repertoire TCRs were annotated as SARS-CoV-2-specific by exact matching of V gene, CDR3 amino acid sequence and J gene to a known reactive TCR set. The reference SARS-CoV-2 TCR set came from MIRA and was filtered for enrichment in COVID-19-positive ImmuneCODE repertoires, removing public or cross-reactive TCRs. Based on the MIRA antigens, annotated TCRs were further analysed at the level of specific ORF or position within ORF. Breadth was defined as annotated unique rearrangements over total unique productive rearrangements; depth was the summed frequency of those rearrangements. Two-sided Wilcoxon rank-sum tests were used to compare TCR breadth between groups. As stored in TCRdb, this immuneACCESS dataset retains in-frame rearrangements with V and J assigned. A fraction of the clones does not appear; measured against another copy, unresolved V genes explain less than half of the discrepancy, and the remainder lacks a known reason. The V and J calls and the clone size are those of that table, but D and trimming were determined from the DNA. Across this sample there are about 680,000 clones, with roughly 90% seen only once. Of the sample, over 1.3% falls within the top ten clones.

This material consisted of peripheral blood, taken in a trial of Ad26.COV2.S vaccine versus placebo. Recombination linked TRBV11-3 to TRBJ2-7; 10 nucleotides in the junction match TRBD2. The receptor was isolated from a person aged 18-60 years who received the Ad26.COV2.S COVID-19 vaccine or a placebo. The CDR3 protein: CASSRAGGLPYEQYF. The DNA sequence is TGTGCCAGCAGCCGAGCGGGAGGGTTACCCTACGAGCAGTACTTC.